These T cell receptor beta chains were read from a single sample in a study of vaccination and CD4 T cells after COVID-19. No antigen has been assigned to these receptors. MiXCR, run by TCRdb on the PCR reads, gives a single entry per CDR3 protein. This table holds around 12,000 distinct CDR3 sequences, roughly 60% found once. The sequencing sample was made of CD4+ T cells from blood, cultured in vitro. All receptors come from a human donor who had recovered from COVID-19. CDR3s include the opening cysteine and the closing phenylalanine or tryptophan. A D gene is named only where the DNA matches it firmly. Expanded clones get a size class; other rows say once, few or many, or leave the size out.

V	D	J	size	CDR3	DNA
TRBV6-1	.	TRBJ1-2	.	CASQRGTYGYTF	TGTGCCAGCCAGAGAGGGACCTATGGCTACACCTTC
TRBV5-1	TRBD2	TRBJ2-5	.	CASRPQYLTSGQETQYF	TGCGCCAGCAGACCACAGTATTTGACTAGCGGGCAAGAGACCCAGTACTTC
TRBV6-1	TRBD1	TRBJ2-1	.	CASSFPAGTGGNEQFF	TGTGCCAGCTCCTTCCCGGCAGGGACAGGGGGCAATGAGCAGTTCTTC
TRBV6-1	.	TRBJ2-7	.	CASSKVRSHEQYF	TGTGCCAGCAGTAAGGTTCGATCCCACGAGCAGTACTTC
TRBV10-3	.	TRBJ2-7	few	CAISEFRAGEQYF	TGTGCCATCAGTGAGTTCCGGGCGGGCGAGCAGTACTTC
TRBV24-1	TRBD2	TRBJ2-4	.	CATSESGGGIQYF	TGTGCCACCAGTGAGTCGGGGGGGGGCATTCAGTACTTC
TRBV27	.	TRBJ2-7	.	CASSPSRQGLSYEQYF	TGTGCCAGCAGTCCTTCCAGACAGGGACTCTCCTACGAGCAGTACTTC
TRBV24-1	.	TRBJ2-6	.	CATASGDLSGANVLTF	TGTGCCACCGCTTCAGGGGATCTATCAGGGGCCAACGTCCTGACTTTC
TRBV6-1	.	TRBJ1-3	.	CASSEAPRQDFNTIYF	TGTGCCAGCAGTGAAGCGCCGCGACAGGACTTCAACACCATATATTTT
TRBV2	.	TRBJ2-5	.	CASSEVAPGETQYF	TGTGCCAGCAGTGAAGTAGCGCCCGGGGAGACCCAGTACTTC
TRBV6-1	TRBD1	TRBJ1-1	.	CASSPRTGGMNTEAFF	TGTGCCAGCAGTCCCCGGACAGGGGGAATGAACACTGAAGCTTTCTTT
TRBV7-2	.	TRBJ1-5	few	CASSPPGDSWSPQHF	TGTGCCAGCAGCCCCCCGGGGGATTCGTGGAGTCCCCAGCATTTT
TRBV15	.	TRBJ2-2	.	CATSSREGRVRNTGELFF	TGTGCCACCAGCAGCCGCGAGGGCAGGGTGCGGAACACCGGGGAGCTGTTTTTT
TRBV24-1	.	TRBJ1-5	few	CATSDGGSNQPQHF	TGTGCCACCAGCGACGGGGGTAGCAATCAGCCCCAGCATTTT
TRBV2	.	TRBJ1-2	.	CASSERVARANYGYTF	TGTGCCAGCAGTGAAAGGGTAGCTCGAGCTAACTATGGCTACACCTTC
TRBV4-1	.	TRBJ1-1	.	CASSPIRRPRAGTEAFF	TGCGCCAGCAGCCCGATTCGGAGGCCCAGAGCGGGGACTGAAGCTTTCTTT
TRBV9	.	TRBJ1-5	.	CASSPNSGQPQHF	TGTGCCAGCAGCCCAAATTCCGGGCAGCCCCAGCATTTT
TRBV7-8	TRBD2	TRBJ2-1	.	CASSPGLAGQVGEQFF	TGTGCCAGCAGCCCCGGACTAGCGGGACAAGTTGGTGAGCAGTTCTTC
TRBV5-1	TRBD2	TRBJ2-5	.	CASSLGLAGTRQETQYF	TGCGCCAGCAGCTTGGGGCTAGCGGGCACAAGACAAGAGACCCAGTACTTC
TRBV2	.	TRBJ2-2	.	CASSKNTGELFF	TGTGCCAGCAGCAAAAACACCGGGGAGCTGTTTTTT
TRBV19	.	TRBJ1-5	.	CASNLRVGRSNQPQHF	TGTGCCAGTAATCTGAGGGTCGGGAGGAGCAATCAGCCCCAGCATTTT
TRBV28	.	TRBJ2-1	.	CASSLGQYEQFF	TGTGCCAGCAGCCTAGGACAATATGAGCAGTTCTTC
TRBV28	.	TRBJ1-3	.	CASSSAGTAGNTIYF	TGTGCCAGCAGTTCGGCAGGGACGGCTGGAAACACCATATATTTT
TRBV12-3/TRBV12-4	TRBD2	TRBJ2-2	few	CASRLAGFTGELFF	TGTGCCAGCAGACTAGCGGGCTTCACCGGGGAGCTGTTTTTT
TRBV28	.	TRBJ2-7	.	CASKPGTRVINEQYF	TGTGCCAGCAAACCAGGTACTAGGGTTATCAACGAGCAGTACTTC
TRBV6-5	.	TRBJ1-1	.	CASSYVGGNTEAFF	TGTGCCAGCAGTTACGTCGGGGGGAACACTGAAGCTTTCTTT
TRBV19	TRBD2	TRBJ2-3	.	CASSKGLADTQYF	TGTGCCAGTAGTAAGGGACTAGCGGATACGCAGTATTTT
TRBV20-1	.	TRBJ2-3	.	CSARFFQESTDTQYF	TGCAGTGCTAGATTTTTTCAGGAGAGCACAGATACGCAGTATTTT
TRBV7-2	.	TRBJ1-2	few	CASSLLGGLGGYTF	TGTGCCAGCAGCTTATTGGGGGGCCTCGGTGGCTACACCTTC
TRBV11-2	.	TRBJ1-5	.	CASSPGLGQPQHF	TGTGCCAGCAGCCCAGGGTTAGGTCAGCCCCAGCATTTT
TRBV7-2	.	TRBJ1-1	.	CASSLEMNTEAFF	TGTGCCAGCAGCTTAGAAATGAACACTGAAGCTTTCTTT
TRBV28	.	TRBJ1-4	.	CASSFPNRVGKLFF	TGTGCCAGCAGTTTTCCTAACAGGGTGGGAAAACTGTTTTTT
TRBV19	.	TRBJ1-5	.	CASSIIAGNSNQPQHF	TGTGCCAGTAGTATTATAGCGGGTAATAGCAATCAGCCCCAGCATTTT
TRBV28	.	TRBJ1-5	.	CASSLASGVGNQPQHF	TGTGCCAGCAGTTTAGCGTCTGGGGTTGGGAATCAGCCCCAGCATTTT